These 32 T cell receptor beta chains were sequenced from one sample in a study of CD8 T cells in ankylosing spondylitis. Their target antigens are unknown. Study conclusions and caveats: For ankylosing spondylitis blood, a TCR beta motif of several highly homologous variants appeared characteristic.

MiXCR was run by TCRdb on the 5' RACE reads, yielding one entry per CDR3 protein. The table includes more than 250,000 distinct CDR3 sequences, less than 10% detected once. The sample taken for sequencing was blood, either unsorted or a sorted T cell fraction (not recorded which). The receptor set was obtained from a male donor with ankylosing spondylitis.

The rearrangement links TRBV27 to TRBJ2-2; D possibly corresponds to TRBD2 (6 bases). The germline V gene encodes CDR1 MNHEY and CDR2 SMNVEV (reference sequence). The CDR3 is 15 residues long. Between the trimmed V and J ends, which lost 4 bases and 5 bases, there was a span of 14 bases. The CDR3 DNA is TGTGCCAGCAGTTCGCCTTGGGCGGGAACCGGGGAGCTGTTTTTT. Translated, it gives CASSSPWAGTGELFF.

The chain is built from TRBV28 and TRBJ1-1; weak D call: TRBD1 (6 bases). The CDR3 runs 13 residues. V gave up 10 bases and J gave up 0 bases, with 12 bases separating them. The germline V gene has CDR1 MDHEN and CDR2 SYDVKM. CDR3 amino acids: CATSDRMNTEAFF. The CDR3 nucleotides read TGTGCCACCTCAGACAGGATGAACACTGAAGCTTTCTTT. Full variable domain (rest looked up from reference TRBV28 and TRBJ1-1): DVKVTQSSRYLVKRTGEKVFLECVQDMDHENMFWYRQDPGLGLRLIYFSYDVKMKEKGDIPEGYSVSREKKERFSLILESASTNQTSMYLCATSDRMNTEAFFGQGTRLTVV.

In this sample, this clonotype turned up a few times. V and J are TRBV6-2 or TRBV6-3 and TRBJ1-3, with D perhaps matching TRBD1 (5 bases). Looked up from germline, CDR1 is MNHEY and CDR2 is SVGEGT. The V and J ends lost 7 bases and 2 bases respectively, with 15 bases between them. The CDR3 extends over 15 amino acids. The DNA for the CDR3 is TGTGCCAGCATCCAACGGGACCGACCTGGAAACACCATATATTTT. As protein: CASIQRDRPGNTIYF.

This clonotype occurred many times. The V and J genes are TRBV2 and TRBJ1-5, with D possibly matching TRBD1 (5 bases). V dropped 6 bases and J dropped 0 bases, with 12 bases sitting between them. The CDR3 is 15 amino acids. Looked up from germline, CDR1 is SNHLY and CDR2 is FYNNEI. DNA of the CDR3: TGTGCCAGCAGAGGGGTTCGGGGTAGCAATCAGCCCCAGCATTTT. Amino acids: CASRGVRGSNQPQHF.

The genes are TRBV25-1 and TRBJ2-7, with 7 bases matching TRBD1. Germline V gives CDR1 MGHDK, CDR2 SYGVNS. Trimming removed 7 bases from V and 2 bases from J; junction bases left unmatched: 8. This CDR3 is 14 amino acids long. In DNA, the CDR3 is TGTGCCAGCACTGGGACAGACTTCACCTACGAGCAGTACTTC. It codes for CASTGTDFTYEQYF.

There are a few counts of this clonotype. The chain carries TRBV7-9 and TRBJ1-1, with D maybe TRBD1 (5 bases). Germline CDR1 SEHNR, CDR2 FQNEAQ (reference sequence). Trimming stripped 6 bases from V and 5 bases from J, with 19 bases between. The CDR3 runs 15 residues. CDR3 in DNA: TGTGCCAGCAGACCCCCGACAGCGCCTGGGACTGAAGCTTTCTTT. Its protein product is CASRPPTAPGTEAFF.

This clonotype was detected only a few times. The chain carries TRBV4-1 and TRBJ1-4; 9 nucleotides line up with TRBD1. Germline CDR1 is MGHRA and CDR2 is YSYEKL. V was pared by 1 base and J by 0 bases, with 0 bases of the junction left unmatched. This CDR3 is built from 16 residues. Here the CDR3 reads CASSQGDRATNEKLFF. The CDR3 DNA follows: TGCGCCAGCAGCCAAGGGGACAGGGCAACTAATGAAAAACTGTTTTTT.

This clonotype was seen ten or more times. The chain joins TRBV29-1 to TRBJ2-3; D gene unclear. The CDR3 sequence is 14 residues long. Trimming removed 2 bases at V and 2 bases at J, with 11 bases between. Looked up from germline, CDR1 is SQVTM and CDR2 is ANQGSEA. Here the CDR3 DNA reads TGCAGCGTTGAACTTCTGTCCTACACAGATACGCAGTATTTT. Protein sequence: CSVELLSYTDTQYF.

The chain links TRBV4-1 to TRBJ2-1; D unresolved. The CDR3 length is 13 residues. The germline V gene has CDR1 MGHRA and CDR2 YSYEKL. V shed 4 bases and J shed 8 bases, with 12 bases lying between them. The CDR3 region is CASSPRNSDEQFF. The CDR3, as DNA: TGCGCCAGCAGCCCCCGGAACTCGGATGAGCAGTTCTTC.

A few counts support this clonotype. J is TRBJ1-1 and V is TRBV12-3 or TRBV12-4; maybe TRBD1 (5 bases). Between the trimmed V and J ends, which lost 3 bases and 9 bases, there was a span of 11 bases. The length of the CDR3 is 12 residues. CDR3 in amino acids: CASSLGDWKAFF. For the CDR3, the DNA is TGTGCCAGCAGTTTGGGGGACTGGAAAGCTTTCTTT.

This clonotype was found many times. The chain has TRBV5-1 and TRBJ2-1; D remains unclear. This CDR3 comprises 14 residues. From germline, CDR1 is SGHRS and CDR2 YFSETQ. V shed 1 base and J shed 5 bases, with 10 bases lying between them. The CDR3 coding sequence is TGCGCCAGCAGCTTGATCCCGTACGACAATGAGCAGTTCTTC. Its protein product is CASSLIPYDNEQFF.

This clonotype turned up a few times. The chain has TRBV5-8 and TRBJ1-5, with TRBD1 identical over 9 bases. V shed 5 bases and J 6 bases; nucleotides not matched to a gene: 3. Germline CDR1 SGHTS, CDR2 YDEGEE. There are 13 residues in the CDR3. CDR3 nucleotide sequence: TGTGCCAGCAGTAGGGACAGGGCTCAGCCCCAGCATTTT. Translating it yields CASSRDRAQPQHF.

In nucleotides, the CDR3 is TGTGCCAGCAGTGCTAATAACGGACACACAGATACGCAGTATTTT. Translation gives CASSANNGHTDTQYF. This rearrangement joins TRBV13 to TRBJ2-3, with D perhaps TRBD1 (5 bases). Germline CDR1 reads PRHDT; CDR2 reads FYEKMQ (reference sequence). V was clipped by 6 bases and J by 2 bases, with 15 bases between them. The CDR3 is 15 residues long.

There are many counts of this clonotype. This CDR3 reads CASSLGQKETQYF. Here the CDR3 DNA reads TGTGCCAGCAGTTTAGGGCAGAAAGAGACCCAGTACTTC. The chain combines TRBV12-3 or TRBV12-4 with TRBJ2-5; D unclear. Between the trimmed V and J ends, which lost 1 base and 3 bases, there was a span of 6 bases. The CDR3 loop spans 13 amino acids.

This clonotype was seen ten or more times. The chain recombines TRBV20-1 with TRBJ1-1; D not resolved. Germline loops: CDR1 DFQATT, CDR2 SNEGSKA (reference sequence). Trimming removed 6 bases at V and 7 bases at J, with 18 bases between. This CDR3 is 13 amino acids long. The chain's CDR3 is CSASPVQPGEAFF. CDR3 coding DNA: TGCAGTGCCAGCCCGGTTCAGCCGGGTGAAGCTTTCTTT.

This clonotype occurred many times. The genes are TRBV12-3 or TRBV12-4 and TRBJ2-1; 7 bases line up with TRBD2. The CDR3 sequence is 12 residues long. After removal of 8 bases from V and 2 bases from J, the junction contained 0 bases not matched to a gene. CDR3 DNA: TGTGCCAGCCTAGCGGCCTACAATGAGCAGTTCTTC. Translated: CASLAAYNEQFF.

The chain links TRBV19 to TRBJ1-5; perhaps TRBD1 as D (5 bases). The V and J ends lost 2 bases and 9 bases respectively, with 17 bases between them. The CDR3 spans 15 residues. Per the germline V gene, CDR1 is LNHDA and CDR2 is SQIVND (reference sequence). CDR3 nucleotide sequence: TGTGCCAGTAGTATACAGACAATTCAGGGCCCGCCCCAGCATTTT. Translated, it gives CASSIQTIQGPPQHF.

V and J are TRBV19 and TRBJ2-1, with 8 bases aligning to TRBD2. The CDR3 loop spans 13 amino acids. CDR1 and CDR2 (germline): LNHDA, SQIVND (reference sequence). With V trimmed by 9 bases and J by 7 bases, 8 bases remained unmatched. The CDR3 nucleotides read TGTGCCAGCGGGGGGGCTAGCGGTAATGAGCAGTTCTTC. It yields the protein CASGGASGNEQFF.

This clonotype occurred many times. The V and J genes are TRBV6-5 and TRBJ2-1, with 8 bases aligning to TRBD2. The CDR3 extends over 16 amino acids. In germline, CDR1 is MNHEY, CDR2 SVGAGI. Trimming removed 0 bases from V and 2 bases from J; junction bases left unmatched: 3. The chain's CDR3 is CASSYSSGGAYNEQFF. For the CDR3, the DNA is TGTGCCAGCAGTTACTCTTCGGGAGGGGCCTACAATGAGCAGTTCTTC.

This clonotype came up many times. V usage is TRBV11-3 and J usage is TRBJ2-5; 10 positions agree with TRBD2. V was pared by 5 bases and J by 0 bases, with 3 bases of the junction left unmatched. The CDR3 has 15 residues. CDR1 SGHNT and CDR2 YENEEA come from the germline V gene. The CDR3 loop reads CASSQTSGYQETQYF. In nucleotides, the CDR3 is TGTGCCAGCAGCCAGACTAGCGGGTACCAAGAGACCCAGTACTTC.

The sample holds a few counts of this clonotype. The chain is built from TRBV20-1 and TRBJ2-7; TRBD2 is a possible D gene (5 bases). Between the trimmed V and J ends, which lost 6 bases and 0 bases, there was a span of 9 bases. This CDR3 has 12 amino acids. Looked up from germline, CDR1 is DFQATT and CDR2 is SNEGSKA (reference sequence). CDR3 nucleotides: TGCAGTGCCCGACTAAACTCCTACGAGCAGTACTTC. Encoded protein: CSARLNSYEQYF.

This clonotype appeared many times. This chain's CDR3 is CASSRTGQETQYF. CDR3 DNA: TGTGCCAGCAGCCGGACAGGCCAAGAGACCCAGTACTTC. The rearrangement links TRBV5-6 to TRBJ2-5; 7 bases map to TRBD1. The CDR3 runs to 13 residues. Germline CDR1 SGHDT, CDR2 YYEEEE. Trimming cost V 4 bases and J 1 base; bases outside gene matches: 1.

In its sample, this clonotype was seen a few times. The rearrangement links TRBV28 to TRBJ2-7, with TRBD1 identical over 9 bases. V dropped 8 bases and J dropped 3; count of bases not matched to a gene: 5. The CDR3 totals 13 residues. The germline gives CDR1 MDHEN, CDR2 SYDVKM. The chain's CDR3 is CASPPGQGYEQYF. The CDR3 DNA follows: TGTGCCAGCCCGCCGGGACAGGGCTACGAGCAGTACTTC.

CDR3 residues: CASSRGWGGSGADTQYF. CDR3 DNA: TGTGCCAGCAGTCGAGGGTGGGGCGGGAGTGGGGCAGATACGCAGTATTTT. The chain joins TRBV12-3 or TRBV12-4 to TRBJ2-3, with TRBD2 matching over 7 bases. Trimming at V came to 5 bases and at J to 4 bases, leaving 15 bases not matched to a gene. The CDR3 has 17 amino acids.

This clonotype has only a few counts. The chain links TRBV18 to TRBJ2-5; no clear D gene. CDR1 KGHSH and CDR2 LQKENI come from the germline V gene. The CDR3 is 13 residues long. The V end was cut by 3 bases, the J end by 4 bases, with 9 bases between. The CDR3 spells CASSPPRVETQYF. CDR3 in DNA: TGTGCCAGCTCACCTCCTAGGGTAGAGACCCAGTACTTC.

V is TRBV7-9 and J is TRBJ2-7; perhaps D is TRBD1 or TRBD2 (5 bases each). Per germline, CDR1 SEHNR and CDR2 FQNEAQ (reference sequence). This CDR3 has 17 amino acids. Trimming shortened V by 2 bases and J by 3 bases, and 20 bases separated the two germline ends. CDR3 in amino acids: CASSLPLSDEGSYEQYF. The CDR3, as DNA: TGTGCCAGCAGCTTACCACTATCCGACGAGGGGAGCTACGAGCAGTACTTC. The full variable domain, with the rest looked up from reference TRBV7-9 and TRBJ2-7, is DTGVSQNPRHKITKRGQNVTFRCDPISEHNRLYWYRQTLGQGPEFLTYFQNEAQLEKSRLLSDRFSAERPKGSFSTLEIQRTEQGDSAMYLCASSLPLSDEGSYEQYFGPGTRLTVT.

The genes are TRBV10-3 and TRBJ2-7; 7 nucleotides align to TRBD1. V shed 6 bases, J shed 1 base, and the junction held 12 bases outside the gene matches. From germline, CDR1 is ENHRY and CDR2 SYGVKD. The CDR3 length is 16 residues. CDR3 coding DNA: TGTGCCATCAGACCCGCAAGGGGACAGAGTTCCTACGAGCAGTACTTC. Translation gives CAIRPARGQSSYEQYF.

The chain links TRBV5-1 to TRBJ1-2; 7 bases map to TRBD1. The V gene's germline CDR1 is SGHRS and CDR2 YFSETQ. This CDR3 is 14 amino acids long. V lost 7 bases, J lost 1 base, and 7 bases stayed unmatched. This chain's CDR3 is CASGSTGVNYGYTF. CDR3 DNA: TGCGCCAGCGGCTCAACAGGGGTTAACTATGGCTACACCTTC.

In this sample, this clonotype turned up a few times. The chain is built from TRBV3-1 and TRBJ2-5; 9 bases are shared with TRBD2. The germline V gene has CDR1 LGHDT and CDR2 YNNKEL (reference sequence). CDR3 length: 16 amino acids. The V gene end was trimmed by 1 base and the J gene end by 4 bases; junction bases not matched to a gene: 7. The CDR3 bases are TGTGCCAGCAGCCAAGCAGCGGGAGGAGCAGGAGAGACCCAGTACTTC. The encoded protein is CASSQAAGGAGETQYF.

In this sample, this clonotype turned up a few times. This rearrangement joins TRBV7-9 to TRBJ1-1; D not resolved. CDR3 length: 11 amino acids. Trimming shortened V by 5 bases and J by 7 bases, and 8 bases separated the two germline ends. Germline values: CDR1 SEHNR, CDR2 FQNEAQ (reference sequence). CDR3 region: CASSPQIEAFF. DNA for the CDR3: TGTGCCAGCAGCCCCCAGATTGAAGCTTTCTTT.

This clonotype was detected ten times or more. The chain employs TRBV29-1 and TRBJ2-1, with 12 bases fitting TRBD2. In germline, CDR1 is SQVTM, CDR2 ANQGSEA. J gave up 8 bases and V 4 bases, and 6 bases lay outside the gene matches. The CDR3 is made up of 14 amino acids. For the CDR3, the DNA is TGCAGCGTTGTTATACTAGCGGGAGGCGATGAGCAGTTCTTC. It yields the protein CSVVILAGGDEQFF.

This clonotype was detected ten times or more. The J gene is TRBJ2-2, the V gene TRBV29-1, with 9 nucleotides matching TRBD1. The CDR3 spans 13 residues. Germline loops: CDR1 SQVTM, CDR2 ANQGSEA. With 6 bases clipped from V and 5 bases from J, the junction kept 4 bases outside the gene matches. CDR3 nucleotide sequence: TGCAGCGTGGACAGGGGAAAAACCGGGGAGCTGTTTTTT. The encoded protein is CSVDRGKTGELFF.